A single sample gave rise to the 9 T cell receptor beta chains below, sequenced in a study of OX40 agonist ivuxolimab in advanced cancers. Only in-frame clones appear in the TCRdb table, and some are missing; sequencing was by immunoSEQ multiplex PCR. The data show over 75,000 clones, 85% to 95% seen once. Sequencing used CD4+ or CD8+ T cells sorted from blood, obtained in a trial of the OX40 agonist ivuxolimab. The origin of the receptors is an adult with an advanced solid tumor such as melanoma, head and neck, liver or kidney cancer.

The gene calls are TRBV27 and TRBJ1-5; TRBD1 is a possible D gene (5 bases). Per germline, CDR1 MNHEY and CDR2 SMNVEV (reference sequence). Trimming removed 3 bases from V and 2 bases from J, with 11 bases in between. The CDR3 is 15 amino acids. CDR3 region: CASSLDIGGNQPQHF. The CDR3 coding sequence is TGTGCCAGCAGTTTGGACATCGGGGGCAATCAGCCCCAGCATTTT.

With regard to this clone: The junction departs from the called germline gene at one end, perhaps through a read error. The DNA for the CDR3 is TGTGCCAGCAGTTTAGGGACAGCCTACGGGCAGTACTTC. It specifies CASSLGTAYGQYF. The V gene is TRBV27, the J gene TRBJ2-7, with 7 bases aligning to TRBD1. CDR1 is MNHEY and CDR2 is SMNVEV in the germline V gene (reference sequence). The CDR3 runs 13 residues.

The chain combines TRBV2 with TRBJ2-7; no reliable D call. The CDR3 is made up of 12 amino acids. From germline, CDR1 is SNHLY and CDR2 FYNNEI. Trimming stripped 5 bases from V and 2 bases from J, with 7 bases between. DNA of the CDR3: TGTGCCAGCAGTAGGGAAACCTACGAGCAGTACTTC. It specifies CASSRETYEQYF.

The V gene is TRBV7-2, the J gene TRBJ1-5; D remains unclear. The CDR3 length is 15 residues. CDR1 and CDR2 (germline): SGHTA, FQGNSA. Trimming stripped 0 bases from V and 3 bases from J, with 9 bases between. CDR3 bases: TGTGCCAGCAGCTTAGCTCAGGCAGCCAATCAGCCCCAGCATTTT. Translated: CASSLAQAANQPQHF. The full variable domain, its missing parts supplied by reference TRBV7-2 and TRBJ1-5, is GAGVSQSPSNKVTEKGKDVELRCDPISGHTALYWYRQSLGQGLEFLIYFQGNSAPDKSGLPSDRFSAERTGGSVSTLTIQRTQQEDSAVYLCASSLAQAANQPQHFGDGTRLSIL.

The chain recombines TRBV11-2 with TRBJ2-3, with TRBD1 matching 7 bases. The length of the CDR3 is 15 residues. Germline V CDR1 and CDR2: SGHAT, FQNNGV. V was clipped by 4 bases and J by 3 bases; unmatched bases: 7. The CDR3 protein is CASSSHGTVTDTQYF. The DNA for the CDR3 is TGTGCCAGCAGCTCACATGGGACAGTGACAGATACGCAGTATTTT.

This clone was seen once. This sequence joins TRBV11-2 and TRBJ1-1, with no clear D. The CDR3 consists of 15 residues. Germline values: CDR1 SGHAT, CDR2 FQNNGV. Trimming stripped 5 bases from V and 3 bases from J, with 16 bases between. The CDR3 bases are TGTGCCAGCAGCCTCAGCTCATGGGAGGACACTGAAGCTTTCTTT. This gives the protein CASSLSSWEDTEAFF.

The J gene is TRBJ2-1, the V gene TRBV28; D might be TRBD2 (6 bases). Between the trimmed V and J ends, which lost 3 bases and 10 bases, there was a span of 13 bases. CDR3 length equals 13 residues. CDR1 and CDR2 from the germline V gene are MDHEN and SYDVKM. The CDR3: CASSFGGGGEQFF. Written as DNA, the CDR3 is TGTGCCAGCAGTTTTGGAGGTGGAGGGGAGCAGTTCTTC.

In its sample, this clone was seen once. CDR3 protein: CAILDRVNADTQYF. The CDR3 DNA follows: TGTGCCATCCTGGACAGGGTGAACGCAGATACGCAGTATTTT. V and J are TRBV28 and TRBJ2-3; 8 bases map to TRBD1. The CDR3 is 14 residues long. V gave up 10 bases and J gave up 4 bases; unmatched junction bases: 10. Germline-derived CDR1 and CDR2 are MDHEN and SYDVKM.

The chain couples TRBV11-2 to TRBJ2-6; D unresolved. V shed 8 bases and J shed 4 bases, with 12 bases lying between them. CDR3 size: 14 residues. Germline V lookup: CDR1 SGHAT, CDR2 FQNNGV. The DNA for the CDR3 is TGTGCCAGCGGGGTAGTCCAGGGGGCCAACGTCCTGACTTTC. This codes for CASGVVQGANVLTF.